Listed here is a single T cell receptor (beta chain). The antigen is not known. TCRdb keeps only in-frame clones here, not all; method: immunoSEQ multiplex PCR. Of more than 15,000 clones listed, nearly 80% are singletons. These data come from a study of somatic mutations in cytotoxic T cells in rheumatoid arthritis. Study details: Before any treatment began, about 27 ml EDTA peripheral blood was collected from patients right after diagnosis. The study's findings and limits: A significant difference in CD8+ T-cell clonality was not found between rheumatoid arthritis patients and age-matched healthy controls.

The trim removed 2 bases at V and 1 base at J, leaving 7 bases unmatched. The germline V gene has CDR1 SGHAT and CDR2 FQNNGV. CDR3 length: 18 amino acids. The material sequenced was CD8+ T cells sorted from blood. The clonotype originates from an adult with rheumatoid arthritis. The rearrangement uses TRBV11-2 and TRBJ2-1, with 11 bases aligning to TRBD1. This CDR3 reads CASSLSGQGAYSYNEQFF. The CDR3 coding sequence is TGTGCCAGCAGCTTAAGCGGACAGGGGGCTTATTCCTACAATGAGCAGTTCTTC.